The present TCR beta chain was sequenced within a study of blood T cell repertoires in COVID-19. The CDR3 is made up of 15 amino acids. Germline V gives CDR1 LNHDA, CDR2 SQIVND (reference sequence). V lost 9 bases and J lost 3; bases outside the gene matches: 12. The protocol was immunoSEQ multiplex PCR, while the TCRdb copy is restricted to in-frame clones and leaves out a portion. The data hold 130,000 or so clones, with around four fifths observed a single time. This TCR came from a human donor in a cohort sampled during active COVID-19. The rearrangement joins TRBV19 to TRBJ2-3; 7 positions agree with TRBD2. Specimen: peripheral blood. The CDR3 sequence is CASRDGAGATDTQYF. DNA for the CDR3: TGTGCCAGCCGCGATGGGGCGGGAGCAACAGATACGCAGTATTTT.